This T cell receptor (beta chain) was sequenced in a study of blood T cell repertoires in COVID-19. This CDR3 region has 15 residues. Trimming cost V 2 bases and J 8 bases; bases outside gene matches: 9. Germline CDR1 reads MNHNS; CDR2 reads SASEGT. Method: immunoSEQ multiplex PCR; TCRdb's copy keeps in-frame clones and lacks some. This table has around 72,000 clones, around 90% appearing once. The source is a man in his fifties with acute or convalescent COVID-19. The V call is TRBV6-1, the J call TRBJ1-2; 9 positions agree with TRBD1. The specimen was peripheral blood. The CDR3 region is CASSENFRTGEGYTF. The CDR3, as DNA: TGTGCCAGCAGTGAAAATTTTCGGACAGGGGAGGGCTACACCTTC.